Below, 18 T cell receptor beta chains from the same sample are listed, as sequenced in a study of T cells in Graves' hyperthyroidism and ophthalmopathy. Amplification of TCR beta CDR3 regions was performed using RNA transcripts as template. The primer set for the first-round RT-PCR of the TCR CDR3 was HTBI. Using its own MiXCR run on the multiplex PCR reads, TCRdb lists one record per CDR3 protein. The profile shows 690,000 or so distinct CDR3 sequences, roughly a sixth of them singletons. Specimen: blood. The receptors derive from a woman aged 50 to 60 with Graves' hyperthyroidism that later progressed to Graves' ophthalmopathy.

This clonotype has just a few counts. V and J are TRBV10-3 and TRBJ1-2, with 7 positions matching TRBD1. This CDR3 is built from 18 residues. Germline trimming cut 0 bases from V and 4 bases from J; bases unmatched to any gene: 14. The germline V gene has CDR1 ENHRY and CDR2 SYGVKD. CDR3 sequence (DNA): TGTGCCATCAGTGAGTCGAGAGGGCCGGGGACAGCGACCTATGGCTACACCTTC. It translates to CAISESRGPGTATYGYTF.

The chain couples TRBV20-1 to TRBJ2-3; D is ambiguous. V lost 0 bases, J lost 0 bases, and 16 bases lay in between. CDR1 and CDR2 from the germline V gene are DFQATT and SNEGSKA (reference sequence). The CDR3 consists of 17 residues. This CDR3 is CSARDLVGFASTDTQYF. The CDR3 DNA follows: TGCAGTGCTAGAGATCTCGTGGGATTTGCTAGCACAGATACGCAGTATTTT.

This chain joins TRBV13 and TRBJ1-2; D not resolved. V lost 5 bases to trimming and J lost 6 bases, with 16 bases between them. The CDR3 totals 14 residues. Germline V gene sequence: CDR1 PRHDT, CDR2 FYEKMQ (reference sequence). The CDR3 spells CASSAIVAVNGYTF. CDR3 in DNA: TGTGCCAGCAGCGCAATTGTCGCGGTAAATGGCTACACCTTC.

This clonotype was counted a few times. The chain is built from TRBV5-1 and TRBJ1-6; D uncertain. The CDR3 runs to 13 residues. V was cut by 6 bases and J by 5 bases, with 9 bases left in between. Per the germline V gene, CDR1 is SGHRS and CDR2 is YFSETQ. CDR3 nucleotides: TGCGCCAGCACGAGTTCGGATAATTCACCCCTCCACTTT. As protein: CASTSSDNSPLHF.

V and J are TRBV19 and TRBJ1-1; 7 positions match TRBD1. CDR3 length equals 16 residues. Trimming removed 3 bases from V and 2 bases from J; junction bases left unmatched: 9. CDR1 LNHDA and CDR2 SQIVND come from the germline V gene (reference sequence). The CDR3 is CASSMQRGGLNTEAFF. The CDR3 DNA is TGTGCCAGTAGTATGCAGAGAGGGGGCTTAAACACTGAAGCTTTCTTT.

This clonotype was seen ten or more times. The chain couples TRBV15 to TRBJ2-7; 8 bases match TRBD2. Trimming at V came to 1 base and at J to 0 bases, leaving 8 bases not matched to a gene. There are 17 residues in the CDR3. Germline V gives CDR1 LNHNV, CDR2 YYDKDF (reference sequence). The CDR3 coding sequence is TGTGCCACCAGCAGAGGTACTAGCGGTAAAAGCTCCTACGAGCAGTACTTC. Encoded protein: CATSRGTSGKSSYEQYF.

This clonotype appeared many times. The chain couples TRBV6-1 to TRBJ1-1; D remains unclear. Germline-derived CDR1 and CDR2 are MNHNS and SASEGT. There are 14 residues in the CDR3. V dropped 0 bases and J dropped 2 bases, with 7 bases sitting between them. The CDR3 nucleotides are TGTGCCAGCAGTGAAGCGTTAGTCAACACTGAAGCTTTCTTT. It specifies CASSEALVNTEAFF.

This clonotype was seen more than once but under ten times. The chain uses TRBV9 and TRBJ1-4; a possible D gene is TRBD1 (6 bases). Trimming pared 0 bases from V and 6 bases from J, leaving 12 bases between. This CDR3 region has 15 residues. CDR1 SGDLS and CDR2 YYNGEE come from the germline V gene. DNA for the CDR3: TGTGCCAGCAGCGTAGGTGAAAGGGGGTATGAAAAACTGTTTTTT. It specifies CASSVGERGYEKLFF.

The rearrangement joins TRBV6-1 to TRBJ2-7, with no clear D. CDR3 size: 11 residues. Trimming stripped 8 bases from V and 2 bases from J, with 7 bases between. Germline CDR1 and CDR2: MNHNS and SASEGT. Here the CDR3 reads CASGSTYEQYF. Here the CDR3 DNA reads TGTGCCAGCGGGTCAACCTACGAGCAGTACTTC.

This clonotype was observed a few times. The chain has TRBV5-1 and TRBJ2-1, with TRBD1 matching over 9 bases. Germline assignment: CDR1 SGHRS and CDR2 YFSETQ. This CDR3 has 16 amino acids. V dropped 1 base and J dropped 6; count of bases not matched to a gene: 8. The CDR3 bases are TGCGCCAGCAGCTTGTCAGGGACAGGGTTCTCCAATGAGCAGTTCTTC. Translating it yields CASSLSGTGFSNEQFF.

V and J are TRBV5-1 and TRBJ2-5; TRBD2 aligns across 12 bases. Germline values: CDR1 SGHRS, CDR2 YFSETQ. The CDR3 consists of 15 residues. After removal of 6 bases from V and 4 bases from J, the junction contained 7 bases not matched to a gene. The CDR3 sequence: CASTTSGGLVETQYF. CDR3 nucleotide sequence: TGCGCCAGCACGACTAGCGGGGGCCTAGTAGAGACCCAGTACTTC.

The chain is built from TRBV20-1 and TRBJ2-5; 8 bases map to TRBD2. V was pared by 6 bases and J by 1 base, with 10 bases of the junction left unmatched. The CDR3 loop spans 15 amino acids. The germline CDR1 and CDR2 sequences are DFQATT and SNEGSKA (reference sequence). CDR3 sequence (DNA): TGCAGTGCAACCTTCGGGGGGGACTTCCAAGAGACCCAGTACTTC. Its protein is CSATFGGDFQETQYF.

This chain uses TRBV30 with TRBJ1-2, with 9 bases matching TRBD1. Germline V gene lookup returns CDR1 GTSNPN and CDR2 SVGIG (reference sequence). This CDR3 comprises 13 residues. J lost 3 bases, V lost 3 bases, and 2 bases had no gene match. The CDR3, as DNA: TGTGCCTGGAGCGACAGGGGGGACTATGGCTACACCTTC. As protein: CAWSDRGDYGYTF. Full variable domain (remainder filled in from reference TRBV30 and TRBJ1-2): SQTIHQWPATLVQPVGSPLSLECTVEGTSNPNLYWYRQAAGRGLQLLFYSVGIGQISSEVPQNLSASRPQDRQFILSSKKLLLSDSGFYLCAWSDRGDYGYTFGSGTRLTVV.

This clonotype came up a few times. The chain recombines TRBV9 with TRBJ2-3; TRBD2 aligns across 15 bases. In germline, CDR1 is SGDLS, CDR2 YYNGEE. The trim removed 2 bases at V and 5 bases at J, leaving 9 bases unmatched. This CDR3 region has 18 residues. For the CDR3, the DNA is TGTGCCAGCAGCGTGGGACTAGCGGGGGGTCGCGGAAAAGATACGCAGTATTTT. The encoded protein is CASSVGLAGGRGKDTQYF.

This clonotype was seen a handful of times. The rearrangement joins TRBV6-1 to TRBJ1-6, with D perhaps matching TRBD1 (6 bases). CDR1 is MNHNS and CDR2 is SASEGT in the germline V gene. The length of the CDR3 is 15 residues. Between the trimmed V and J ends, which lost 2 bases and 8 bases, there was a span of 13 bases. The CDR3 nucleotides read TGTGCCAGCAGTGAACTGGGGGCTGGCGATTCACCCCTCCACTTT. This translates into CASSELGAGDSPLHF.

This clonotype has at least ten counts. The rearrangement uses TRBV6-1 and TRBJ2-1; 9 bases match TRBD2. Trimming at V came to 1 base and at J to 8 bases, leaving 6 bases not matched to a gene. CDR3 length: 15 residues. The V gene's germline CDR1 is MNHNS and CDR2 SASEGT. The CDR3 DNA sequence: TGTGCCAGCAGTGAAGAGGGACTAGCACGCGATGAGCAGTTCTTC. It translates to CASSEEGLARDEQFF.

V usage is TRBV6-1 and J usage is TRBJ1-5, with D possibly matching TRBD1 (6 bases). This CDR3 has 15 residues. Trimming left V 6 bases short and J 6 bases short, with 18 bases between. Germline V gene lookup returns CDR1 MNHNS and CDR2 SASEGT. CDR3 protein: CASSPAPGVTQPQHF. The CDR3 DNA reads TGTGCCAGCAGCCCCGCTCCAGGGGTTACTCAGCCCCAGCATTTT.

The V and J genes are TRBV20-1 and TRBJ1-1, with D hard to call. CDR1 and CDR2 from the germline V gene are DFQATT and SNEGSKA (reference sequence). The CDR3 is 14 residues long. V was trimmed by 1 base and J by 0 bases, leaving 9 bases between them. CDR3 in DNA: TGCAGTGCTAGAGGTGCCAGCATGAACACTGAAGCTTTCTTT. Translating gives CSARGASMNTEAFF.